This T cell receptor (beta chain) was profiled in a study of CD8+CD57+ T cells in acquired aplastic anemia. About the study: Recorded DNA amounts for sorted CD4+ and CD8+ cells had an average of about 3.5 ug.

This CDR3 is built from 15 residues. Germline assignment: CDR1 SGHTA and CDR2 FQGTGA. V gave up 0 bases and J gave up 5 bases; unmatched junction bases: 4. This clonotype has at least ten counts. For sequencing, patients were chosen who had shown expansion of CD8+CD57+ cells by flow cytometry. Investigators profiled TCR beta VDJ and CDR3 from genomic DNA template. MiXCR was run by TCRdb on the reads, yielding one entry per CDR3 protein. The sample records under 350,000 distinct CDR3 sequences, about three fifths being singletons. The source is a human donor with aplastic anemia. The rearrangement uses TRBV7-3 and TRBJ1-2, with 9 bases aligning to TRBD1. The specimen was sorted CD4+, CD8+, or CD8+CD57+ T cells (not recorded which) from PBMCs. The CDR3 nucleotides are TGTGCCAGCAGCTTAACGCCGGGACAGGGTTATGGCTACACCTTC. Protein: CASSLTPGQGYGYTF.